The 12 T cell receptor beta chains below were found in one sample sequenced in a study of blood T cell repertoires in COVID-19. Sequencing was performed with immunoSEQ multiplex PCR; in TCRdb, only in-frame clones are kept and a portion is missing. The table shows around 69,000 clones, with about 84% occurring only once. The sequenced material came from peripheral blood. These receptors originate from a woman aged 60-75 years with acute or convalescent COVID-19.

V is TRBV6-5 and J is TRBJ2-1; D is undetermined. V was shortened by 8 bases and J by 10 bases, with 12 bases between the two germline ends. This CDR3 comprises 11 residues. Germline loops: CDR1 MNHEY, CDR2 SVGAGI. The DNA of the CDR3 is TGTGCCAGCTATTCTAATCCAGAGCAGTTCTTC. Its protein product is CASYSNPEQFF.

The genes are TRBV6-5 and TRBJ1-5; D unclear. Trimming cost V 5 bases and J 1 base, with 12 bases left between them. Per the germline V gene, CDR1 is MNHEY and CDR2 is SVGAGI. The CDR3 length is 15 residues. The CDR3 DNA reads as TGTGCCAGCAGTAGAGTGGGAGGAAGCAATCAGCCCCAGCATTTT. Translation gives CASSRVGGSNQPQHF.

This clone was seen a few times. The chain combines TRBV3-1 (or the pseudogene TRBV3-2) with TRBJ1-1; 7 positions agree with TRBD1. The CDR3 runs 13 residues. Trimming took 4 bases from V and 10 from J; bases not matched to a gene: 9. From germline, CDR1 is LGHDT and CDR2 YNNKEL (reference sequence). The CDR3 spells CASSPTGKDTAFF. In nucleotides, the CDR3 is TGTGCCAGCAGCCCGACAGGGAAGGATACAGCTTTCTTT.

The gene calls are TRBV29-1 and TRBJ1-1; TRBD1 is a possible D gene (6 bases). Germline CDR1 and CDR2: SQVTM and ANQGSEA. The CDR3 has 13 amino acids. The CDR3 sequence: CRSSGGLNTEAFF. CDR3 sequence (DNA): TGCAGGTCATCGGGGGGCCTGAACACTGAAGCTTTCTTT.

This clone has only one observation. The V and J genes are TRBV18 and TRBJ1-4; D is possibly TRBD1 (6 bases). This CDR3 comprises 16 residues. V shed 3 bases and J shed 4 bases, with 15 bases lying between them. CDR1 is KGHSH and CDR2 is LQKENI in the germline V gene. In DNA form, the CDR3 reads TGTGCCAGCTCACCCCCTCAGGGGTCGGGTAATGAAAAACTGTTTTTT. This codes for CASSPPQGSGNEKLFF.

This chain joins TRBV7-8 and TRBJ2-2; 7 bases map to TRBD1. The CDR3 is 16 residues long. With 4 bases clipped from V and 1 base from J, the junction kept 6 bases outside the gene matches. Germline-derived CDR1 and CDR2 are SGHVS and FQNEAQ. Here the CDR3 DNA reads TGTGCCAGCAGCTCGGGACAGATATTGAACACCGGGGAGCTGTTTTTT. It specifies CASSSGQILNTGELFF.

In this sample, this clone turned up once. This chain links TRBV10-3 with TRBJ1-5, with TRBD1 matching 8 bases. The germline V gene has CDR1 ENHRY and CDR2 SYGVKD. V was pared by 5 bases and J by 4 bases, with 10 bases of the junction left unmatched. The CDR3 contains 16 residues. The CDR3 DNA reads TGTGCCATCAGTCAATCCCAGGGGGCAGGGAATCAGCCCCAGCATTTT. Amino acid sequence: CAISQSQGAGNQPQHF.

The chain combines TRBV30 with TRBJ1-1; D is perhaps TRBD1 (5 bases). The CDR3 contains 15 residues. V was pared by 3 bases and J by 1 base, with 15 bases between. Germline assignment: CDR1 GTSNPN and CDR2 SVGIG (reference sequence). CDR3 protein: CAWRIFGGANTEAFF. Here the CDR3 DNA reads TGTGCCTGGAGAATTTTTGGAGGGGCGAACACTGAAGCTTTCTTT. Using reference TRBV30 and TRBJ1-1 for the parts outside the CDR3, the full variable domain is SQTIHQWPATLVQPVGSPLSLECTVEGTSNPNLYWYRQAAGRGLQLLFYSVGIGQISSEVPQNLSASRPQDRQFILSSKKLLLSDSGFYLCAWRIFGGANTEAFFGQGTRLTVV.

The rearrangement uses TRBV29-1 and TRBJ2-4; possibly TRBD1 for D (5 bases). The V end lost 0 bases, the J end lost 4 bases, and 7 bases lay between the germline ends. Germline assignment: CDR1 SQVTM and CDR2 ANQGSEA. The CDR3 runs 13 residues. This CDR3 reads CSVEDRQKNIQYF. The CDR3 DNA is TGCAGCGTTGAAGATCGACAGAAAAACATTCAGTACTTC.

V gene TRBV2 combines with J gene TRBJ2-2, with 9 bases identical to TRBD1. V was pared by 8 bases and J by 1 base, with 2 bases of the junction left unmatched. The germline V gene has CDR1 SNHLY and CDR2 FYNNEI. This CDR3 contains 14 residues. The CDR3 DNA reads as TGTGCCAGCTGGGGACAGGGGAACACCGGGGAGCTGTTTTTT. This translates into CASWGQGNTGELFF.

CDR3 sequence reads: CASSVKPSTDTQYF. DNA of the CDR3: TGTGCCAGCAGCGTGAAGCCGTCCACAGATACGCAGTATTTT. This chain links TRBV9 with TRBJ2-3; D is uncertain. Germline assignment: CDR1 SGDLS and CDR2 YYNGEE. Trimming removed 2 bases at V and 2 bases at J, with 9 bases between. The CDR3 spans 14 residues. Supplemented by reference TRBV9 and TRBJ2-3, the full variable domain reads DSGVTQTPKHLITATGQRVTLRCSPRSGDLSVYWYQQSLDQGLQFLIQYYNGEERAKGNILERFSAQQFPDLHSELNLSSLELGDSALYFCASSVKPSTDTQYFGPGTRLTVL.

In this sample, this clone turned up a few times. Written as DNA, the CDR3 is TGTGCCAGCAGCCACGGACAGGGGGCTCACTATGGCTACACCTTC. This codes for CASSHGQGAHYGYTF. The chain combines TRBV3-1 (or the pseudogene TRBV3-2) with TRBJ1-2; 11 bases align to TRBD1. Germline V CDR1 and CDR2: LGHDT, YNNKEL (reference sequence). Trimming took 3 bases from V and 3 from J; bases not matched to a gene: 3. The length of the CDR3 is 15 residues.